The 22 T cell receptor beta chains below come from one sample, sequenced in a study of cytomegalovirus exposure and HLA in healthy donors. 60 Vbeta and 13 Jbeta primers were used in PCR. Only in-frame clones appear in the TCRdb table, and some are missing; sequencing was by immunoSEQ multiplex PCR. The sample holds some 150,000 clones, approximately 80% seen once. The sequenced sample consisted of PBMCs. Receptors originate from a man younger than 40 in good health and CMV-seropositive.

The V and J genes are TRBV27 and TRBJ2-6; the match to TRBD1 covers 10 bases. Germline CDR1 MNHEY, CDR2 SMNVEV (reference sequence). With 2 bases clipped from V and 0 bases from J, the junction kept 4 bases outside the gene matches. This CDR3 is 18 amino acids long. DNA for the CDR3: TGTGCCAGCAGTTTAAGACAGGGGGCGAACTCTGGGGCCAACGTCCTGACTTTC. Its protein product is CASSLRQGANSGANVLTF.

The CDR3, as DNA: TGTGCCAGCACCCCCCCCCGGCCAGGGTCGGTCTTGCAGGAAAAACTGTTTTTT. This codes for CASTPPRPGSVLQEKLFF. The chain combines TRBV28 with TRBJ1-4, with D possibly TRBD1 on 5 matching bases. Germline V gives CDR1 MDHEN, CDR2 SYDVKM. V dropped 7 bases and J dropped 8 bases, with 29 bases sitting between them. This CDR3 region has 18 residues.

V is TRBV5-6 and J is TRBJ2-1; tentatively, D is TRBD2 (6 bases). Germline V lookup: CDR1 SGHDT, CDR2 YYEEEE. The CDR3 has 15 residues. Trimming shortened V by 4 bases and J by 4 bases, and 15 bases separated the two germline ends. The CDR3 region has the DNA TGTGCCAGCAGCGTTGGGGGAGGAGGGTACAATGAGCAGTTCTTC. Translated, it gives CASSVGGGGYNEQFF.

The rearrangement links TRBV11-2 to TRBJ1-6, with unresolved D. The germline V and J ends were trimmed by 5 bases and 5 bases, with 7 bases remaining between them. The CDR3 extends over 13 amino acids. Germline V CDR1 and CDR2: SGHAT, FQNNGV. CDR3 loop: CASSLLDNSPLHF. CDR3 DNA sequence: TGTGCCAGCAGCCTCCTTGATAATTCACCCCTCCACTTT.

This rearrangement joins TRBV7-2 to TRBJ1-5, with 7 bases aligning to TRBD1. The CDR3 is 13 amino acids. V shed 5 bases and J 5 bases; nucleotides not matched to a gene: 3. Germline lookup yields CDR1 SGHTA and CDR2 FQGNSA. CDR3 protein: CASSQDRDQPQHF. In DNA form, the CDR3 reads TGTGCCAGCAGCCAAGACAGGGATCAGCCCCAGCATTTT.

The rearrangement joins TRBV7-9 to TRBJ2-3, with 14 bases that match TRBD2. Germline CDR1 SEHNR, CDR2 FQNEAQ (reference sequence). The ends lost 5 bases at V and 3 bases at J; junction bases unmatched: 10. The CDR3 runs to 18 residues. CDR3 amino acids: CASSARLAGGPSTDTQYF. CDR3 bases: TGTGCCAGCAGCGCCCGACTAGCGGGAGGGCCTTCGACAGATACGCAGTATTTT.

V gene TRBV4-1 combines with J gene TRBJ2-5, with TRBD2 as a possible D gene (6 bases). Germline-derived CDR1 and CDR2 are MGHRA and YSYEKL. The CDR3 sequence is 17 residues long. Trimming shortened V by 1 base and J by 0 bases, and 15 bases separated the two germline ends. This chain's CDR3 is CASSQVRDSPYQETQYF. The CDR3 DNA follows: TGCGCCAGCAGCCAAGTCCGGGACTCGCCATACCAAGAGACCCAGTACTTC.

The chain couples TRBV2 to TRBJ1-2; D might be TRBD1 (6 bases). CDR1 SNHLY and CDR2 FYNNEI come from the germline V gene. The CDR3 has 13 amino acids. Trimming pared 9 bases from V and 5 bases from J, leaving 16 bases between. The chain's CDR3 is CARKPGHNYGYTF. Here the CDR3 DNA reads TGTGCCAGGAAACCGGGACATAATTATGGCTACACCTTC.

The chain has TRBV7-9 and TRBJ2-3; TRBD1 agrees at 10 bases. The CDR3 runs 15 residues. CDR1 and CDR2 (germline): SEHNR, FQNEAQ (reference sequence). V dropped 3 bases and J dropped 4; count of bases not matched to a gene: 4. The CDR3: CASSFGTGDADTQYF. The CDR3 region has the DNA TGTGCCAGCAGCTTTGGGACAGGGGACGCAGATACGCAGTATTTT.

V usage is TRBV27 and J usage is TRBJ2-4, with 7 positions matching TRBD1. The V gene end was trimmed by 2 bases and the J gene end by 4 bases; junction bases not matched to a gene: 2. The CDR3 loop spans 14 amino acids. Germline V gene sequence: CDR1 MNHEY, CDR2 SMNVEV (reference sequence). The CDR3 coding sequence is TGTGCCAGCAGTTTAGACAGGGTGAAAAACATTCAGTACTTC. Residues: CASSLDRVKNIQYF.

The chain has TRBV5-1 and TRBJ1-1, with TRBD1 matching over 9 bases. The length of the CDR3 is 17 residues. CDR1 is SGHRS and CDR2 is YFSETQ in the germline V gene. Trimming cost V 0 bases and J 1 base; bases outside gene matches: 7. CDR3 sequence (DNA): TGCGCCAGCAGCTTGGTCGGGACAGGGAGGGGGAACACTGAAGCTTTCTTT. Its translation is CASSLVGTGRGNTEAFF. Full variable domain (outside the CDR3, taken from reference TRBV5-1 and TRBJ1-1): KAGVTQTPRYLIKTRGQQVTLSCSPISGHRSVSWYQQTPGQGLQFLFEYFSETQRNKGNFPGRFSGRQFSNSRSEMNVSTLELGDSALYLCASSLVGTGRGNTEAFFGQGTRLTVV.

V gene TRBV7-2 combines with J gene TRBJ2-7, with a possible D match to TRBD2 (5 bases). The CDR3 sequence is 14 residues long. Trimming shortened V by 1 base and J by 4 bases, and 11 bases separated the two germline ends. Germline CDR1 is SGHTA and CDR2 is FQGNSA. CDR3 residues: CASSLGLARYEQYF. CDR3 coding DNA: TGTGCCAGCAGCTTAGGGCTAGCTCGGTACGAGCAGTACTTC.

The rearrangement links TRBV5-4 to TRBJ2-2; 8 bases are a match to TRBD1. Germline values: CDR1 SGHNT, CDR2 YYREEE (reference sequence). Trimming cost V 4 bases and J 0 bases; bases outside gene matches: 2. The CDR3 is made up of 15 amino acids. In DNA form, the CDR3 reads TGTGCCAGCAGCGCACAGGGGGCGAACACCGGGGAGCTGTTTTTT. This encodes CASSAQGANTGELFF.

The rearrangement joins TRBV6-1 to TRBJ2-1, with TRBD2 matching over 9 bases. The CDR3 is 15 amino acids. CDR1 and CDR2 (germline): MNHNS, SASEGT. The trim removed 8 bases at V and 4 bases at J, leaving 9 bases unmatched. CDR3 sequence (DNA): TGTGCCAGCGCTGTGGGGCTAGCGGGATACAATGAGCAGTTCTTC. It translates to CASAVGLAGYNEQFF.

This sequence joins TRBV7-8 and TRBJ1-5; D is undetermined. Germline CDR1 reads SGHVS; CDR2 reads FQNEAQ. CDR3 length: 12 residues. V dropped 5 bases and J dropped 6 bases, with 8 bases sitting between them. This CDR3 reads CASSPSVQPQHF. The DNA for the CDR3 is TGTGCCAGCAGCCCCTCCGTTCAGCCCCAGCATTTT.

This chain connects TRBV28 to TRBJ2-7, with 10 bases fitting TRBD1. V lost 5 bases and J lost 4; bases outside the gene matches: 8. Germline assignment: CDR1 MDHEN and CDR2 SYDVKM. This CDR3 has 15 amino acids. The CDR3 coding sequence is TGTGCCAGCAGTCCCTGGACAGGGGGGAGATACGAGCAGTACTTC. Residues: CASSPWTGGRYEQYF.

Only a few counts were recorded for this clone. The genes are TRBV28 and TRBJ1-6; TRBD1 matches at 9 bases. The CDR3 runs to 15 residues. Germline V CDR1 and CDR2: MDHEN, SYDVKM. The V segment lost 10 bases and the J segment 12 bases; nucleotides outside the gene matches: 16. The CDR3 DNA is TGTGCCATCGGAGAGAGGGACAGGGAGGTTAGACCCCTCCACTTT. This gives the protein CAIGERDREVRPLHF.

This chain joins TRBV5-1 and TRBJ2-2; D is possibly TRBD1 (7 bases). This CDR3 has 16 residues. Germline values: CDR1 SGHRS, CDR2 YFSETQ. The ends were cut back, 0 bases at V and 4 bases at J, with 13 bases in the middle. CDR3 DNA sequence: TGCGCCAGCAGCTTGGTCCCAGGGGGAGGCACCGGGGAGCTGTTTTTT. Residues: CASSLVPGGGTGELFF. The whole variable domain, remainder taken from reference TRBV5-1 and TRBJ2-2, is KAGVTQTPRYLIKTRGQQVTLSCSPISGHRSVSWYQQTPGQGLQFLFEYFSETQRNKGNFPGRFSGRQFSNSRSEMNVSTLELGDSALYLCASSLVPGGGTGELFFGEGSRLTVL.

The chain is built from TRBV6-5 and TRBJ2-5; TRBD2 agrees at 8 bases. Trimming took 8 bases from V and 1 from J; bases not matched to a gene: 9. CDR1 MNHEY and CDR2 SVGAGI come from the germline V gene. This CDR3 comprises 15 residues. This chain's CDR3 is CASGEREWPQETQYF. The CDR3 DNA reads TGTGCCAGCGGGGAGCGGGAGTGGCCCCAAGAGACCCAGTACTTC.

Worth noting for this clone: The limits of the CDR3 on the DNA are not certain, so only TCRdb's listed CDR3 is given. This rearrangement joins TRBV21-1 to TRBJ2-2; the D call in the table, TRBD2, was not verified against the DNA. TRBV21-1 is an annotated pseudogene. A total of 17 residues make up the CDR3, ends included. The CDR3 reads CASTKFSWGEGTGELFF.

This chain links TRBV10-1 with TRBJ2-1, with 8 positions matching TRBD1. The CDR3 spans 13 residues. V lost 5 bases, J lost 6 bases, and 3 bases stayed unmatched. Germline V gene sequence: CDR1 WNHNN, CDR2 SYGVQD (reference sequence). The CDR3 loop is CASSSGTGNEQFF. CDR3 in DNA: TGCGCCAGCAGTTCCGGGACAGGCAATGAGCAGTTCTTC.

The count of this clone is one. The chain employs TRBV28 and TRBJ2-7; tentative D call: TRBD2 (5 bases). Trimming cost V 3 bases and J 0 bases, with 9 bases left between them. CDR3 length: 14 amino acids. CDR1 and CDR2 from the germline V gene are MDHEN and SYDVKM. The CDR3 nucleotides are TGTGCCAGCAGTTTCGAGCGGAACTCCTACGAGCAGTACTTC. This translates into CASSFERNSYEQYF.